This T cell receptor beta chain was identified in a study of identical twins. From the 5' RACE reads, TCRdb called clonotypes with MiXCR, one entry per CDR3 protein. The data contain roughly 250,000 distinct CDR3 sequences, 6% to 8.5% of them singletons. To note about this clonotype: Its antigen remains unidentified.

The study, taken as a whole, reports: Sharing of beta out-of-frame sequences by twins showed a weaker excess. Clonotypes of the beta chain that were abundant in cord blood carried fewer insertions (memory repertoires showed none).

In addition, the sample was reused for a study of yellow fever vaccine responses in identical twins.

The clonotype comes from a woman between 18 and 29 years old in good health. The sample comprised CD8+ T cells sorted from blood.

The CDR3: CASSQPFAGRADTQYF. For the CDR3, the DNA is TGTGCCAGCAGTCAGCCATTTGCGGGAAGGGCAGATACGCAGTATTTT. The chain employs TRBV3-1 and TRBJ2-3, with a tentative D call TRBD2 (6 bases). This CDR3 region has 16 residues. Per germline, CDR1 LGHDT and CDR2 YNNKEL (reference sequence). V was shortened by 6 bases and J by 4 bases, with 20 bases between the two germline ends.